This T cell receptor (beta chain) came from a study of patients and donors after allogeneic stem cell transplantation. Germline CDR1 and CDR2: MGHDK and SYGVNS. V shed 3 bases, J shed 1 base, and the junction held 0 bases outside the gene matches. The CDR3 runs to 14 residues. There are a few counts of this clonotype. A single record per CDR3 protein comes from TCRdb applying MiXCR to the RT-PCR reads. The table has about 410,000 distinct CDR3 sequences, about a sixth seen once. Input material: blood, either unsorted or a sorted T cell fraction (not recorded which). The TCR originated in a human donor who was either an allogeneic HSCT recipient or a stem cell or donor lymphocyte infusion donor (not recorded which). It is not recorded whose cells these are; they may come from a transplant donor. This chain uses TRBV25-1 with TRBJ2-3; 8 bases are a match to TRBD1. CDR3 DNA sequence: TGTGCCAGCAGTGACAGGGGGCGCACAGATACGCAGTATTTT. Translating it yields CASSDRGRTDTQYF.